This T cell receptor (beta chain) was recovered during a study of human T cells and chemical hapten exposure. This clonotype has a handful of counts. The sample's time point: patch test 1, 2 weeks after DPC sensitization. Treatment denoted: therapeutic diphenylcyclopropenone sensitization with weekly scalp DPC. In TCRdb, the RACE reads were re-called with MiXCR into one record per CDR3 protein. Among roughly 200,000 distinct CDR3 sequences listed, 20% to 25% were seen once. This CDR3 contains 12 residues. The germline V gene has CDR1 SQVTM and CDR2 ANQGSEA. The V end was cut by 3 bases, the J end by 6 bases, with 9 bases between.

The chain uses TRBV29-1 and TRBJ2-1, with a possible D match to TRBD2 (6 bases). The receptor's source is a woman aged 45-59 years with alopecia areata. Some clones in this sample may be carry-over from other donors' samples. The sample was whole blood, taken in connection with sensitization to the hapten diphenylcyclopropenone (DPC). CDR3 sequence: CSVDVGGNEQFF. CDR3 sequence (DNA): TGCAGCGTTGACGTGGGGGGCAATGAGCAGTTCTTC.